This T cell receptor beta chain was sequenced for a study of blood T cell repertoires in COVID-19. On the study more broadly: The analysed material was cDNA or gDNA that came from T cells, B-cell-depleted T cells, or PBMCs.

Per the authors' pipeline: Estimates of nucleated cell counts were drawn from the amplification of reference gene primers. The table came from immunoSEQ multiplex PCR; TCRdb's copy has only in-frame clones and leaves some out. V and J calls and clone size are given by that table; D and trimming were obtained from the DNA. The sample contains some 370,000 clones, more than 80% of which appear only once. As concerns this clone: At the DNA level, this CDR3 is encoded by other sequences in the same sample as well.

The V segment lost 6 bases and the J segment 7 bases; nucleotides outside the gene matches: 5. This CDR3 region has 13 residues. Germline values: CDR1 SNHLY, CDR2 FYNNEI. The TCR comes from a man aged 40-49 years with acute or convalescent COVID-19. Sample: peripheral blood. This rearrangement joins TRBV2 to TRBJ1-4; 7 positions match TRBD1. The CDR3 here is CASSRQGREKLFF. CDR3 DNA: TGTGCCAGCAGCCGACAGGGACGTGAAAAACTGTTTTTT.